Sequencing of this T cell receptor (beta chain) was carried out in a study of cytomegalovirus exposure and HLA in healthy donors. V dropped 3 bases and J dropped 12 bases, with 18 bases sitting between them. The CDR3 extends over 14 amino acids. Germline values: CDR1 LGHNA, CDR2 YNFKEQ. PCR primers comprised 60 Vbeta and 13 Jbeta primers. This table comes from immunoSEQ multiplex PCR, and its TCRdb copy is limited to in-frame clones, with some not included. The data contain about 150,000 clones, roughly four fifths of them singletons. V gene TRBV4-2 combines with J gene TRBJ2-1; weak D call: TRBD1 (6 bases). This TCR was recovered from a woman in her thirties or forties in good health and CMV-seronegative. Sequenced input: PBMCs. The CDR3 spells CASSHPQDRGWQFF. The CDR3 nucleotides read TGTGCCAGCAGCCACCCCCAAGATAGGGGGTGGCAGTTCTTC.